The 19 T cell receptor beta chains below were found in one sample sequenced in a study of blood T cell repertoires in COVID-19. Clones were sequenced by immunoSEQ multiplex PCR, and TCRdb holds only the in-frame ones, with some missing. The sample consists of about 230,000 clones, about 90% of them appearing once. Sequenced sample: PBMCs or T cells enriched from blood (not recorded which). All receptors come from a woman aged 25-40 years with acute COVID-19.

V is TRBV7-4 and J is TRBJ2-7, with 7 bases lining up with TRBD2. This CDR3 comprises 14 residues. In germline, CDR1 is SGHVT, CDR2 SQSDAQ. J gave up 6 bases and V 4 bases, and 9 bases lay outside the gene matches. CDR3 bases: TGTGCCAGCAGCTGGGGAGGGTCTTGGGGCGAGCAGTACTTC. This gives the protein CASSWGGSWGEQYF.

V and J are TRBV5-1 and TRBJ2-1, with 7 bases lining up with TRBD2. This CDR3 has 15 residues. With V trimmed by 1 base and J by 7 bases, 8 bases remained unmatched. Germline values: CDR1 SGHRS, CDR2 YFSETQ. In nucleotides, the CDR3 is TGCGCCAGCAGCTTGACTGCCGGGACTAATAATGAGCAGTTCTTC. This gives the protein CASSLTAGTNNEQFF.

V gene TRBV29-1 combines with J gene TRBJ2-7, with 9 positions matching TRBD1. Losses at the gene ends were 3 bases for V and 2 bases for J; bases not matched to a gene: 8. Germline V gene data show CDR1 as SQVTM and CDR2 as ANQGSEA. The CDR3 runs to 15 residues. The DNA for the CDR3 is TGCAGCGTTGAGAACCCCGGGACAGGGACCTACGAGCAGTACTTC. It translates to CSVENPGTGTYEQYF.

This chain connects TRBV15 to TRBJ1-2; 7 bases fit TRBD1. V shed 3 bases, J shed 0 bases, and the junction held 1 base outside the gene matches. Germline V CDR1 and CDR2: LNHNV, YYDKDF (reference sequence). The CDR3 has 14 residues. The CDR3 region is CATSSGTANYGYTF. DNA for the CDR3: TGTGCCACCAGCAGTGGGACAGCTAACTATGGCTACACCTTC. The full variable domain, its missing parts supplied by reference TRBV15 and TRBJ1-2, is DAMVIQNPRYQVTQFGKPVTLSCSQTLNHNVMYWYQQKSSQAPKLLFHYYDKDFNNEADTPDNFQSRRPNTSFCFLDIRSPGLGDTAMYLCATSSGTANYGYTFGSGTRLTVV.

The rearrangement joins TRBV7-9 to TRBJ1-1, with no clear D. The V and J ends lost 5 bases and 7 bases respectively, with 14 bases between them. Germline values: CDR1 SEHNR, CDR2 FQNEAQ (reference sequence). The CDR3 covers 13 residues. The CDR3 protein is CASSPPTGLEAFF. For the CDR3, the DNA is TGTGCCAGCAGCCCACCGACCGGACTTGAAGCTTTCTTT.

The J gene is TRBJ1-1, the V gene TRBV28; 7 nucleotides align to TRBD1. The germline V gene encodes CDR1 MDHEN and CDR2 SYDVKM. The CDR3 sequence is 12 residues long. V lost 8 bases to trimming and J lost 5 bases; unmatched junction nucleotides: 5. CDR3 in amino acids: CASARGWTEAFF. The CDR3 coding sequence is TGTGCCAGCGCCAGGGGGTGGACTGAAGCTTTCTTT.

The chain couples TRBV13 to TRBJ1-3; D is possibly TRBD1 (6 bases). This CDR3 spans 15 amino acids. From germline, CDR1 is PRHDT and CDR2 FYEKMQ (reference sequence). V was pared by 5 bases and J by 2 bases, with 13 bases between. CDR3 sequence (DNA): TGTGCCAGCAGCCCTCGGGGGGCTGCTGGAAACACCATATATTTT. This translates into CASSPRGAAGNTIYF.

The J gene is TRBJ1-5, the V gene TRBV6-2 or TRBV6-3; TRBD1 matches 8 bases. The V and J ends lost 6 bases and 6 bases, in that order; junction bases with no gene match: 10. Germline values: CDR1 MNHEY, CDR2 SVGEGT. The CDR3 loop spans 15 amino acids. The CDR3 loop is CASSVPGQEGQPQHF. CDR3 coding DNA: TGTGCCAGCAGCGTCCCGGGACAGGAAGGTCAGCCCCAGCATTTT.

In DNA form, the CDR3 reads TGTGCCAGCAGTGTATCCAGGGGAAGCAATCAGCCCCAGCATTTT. As protein: CASSVSRGSNQPQHF. The V gene is TRBV2, the J gene TRBJ1-5; tentatively, D is TRBD1 (6 bases). The CDR3 sequence is 15 residues long. V was trimmed by 4 bases and J by 1 base, leaving 11 bases between them. Germline V gene sequence: CDR1 SNHLY, CDR2 FYNNEI.

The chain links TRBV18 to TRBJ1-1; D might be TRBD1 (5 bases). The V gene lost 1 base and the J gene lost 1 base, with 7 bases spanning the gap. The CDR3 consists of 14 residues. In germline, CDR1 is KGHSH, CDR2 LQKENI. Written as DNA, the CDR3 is TGTGCCAGCTCACCACAGGGGTCGAACACTGAAGCTTTCTTT. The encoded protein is CASSPQGSNTEAFF.

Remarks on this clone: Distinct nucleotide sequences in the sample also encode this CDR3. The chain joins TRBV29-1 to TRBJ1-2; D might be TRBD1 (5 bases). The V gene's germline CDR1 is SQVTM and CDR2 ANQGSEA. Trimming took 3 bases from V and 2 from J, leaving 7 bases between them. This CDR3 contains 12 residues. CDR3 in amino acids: CSVEQGNYGYTF. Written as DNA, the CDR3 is TGCAGCGTTGAGCAGGGAAACTATGGCTACACCTTC.

The CDR3 DNA sequence: TGTGCCAGCAGCGTTCAGGGAGGTGACTCTGGGGCCAACGTCCTGACTTTC. Protein product: CASSVQGGDSGANVLTF. The chain links TRBV9 to TRBJ2-6; D perhaps matches TRBD2 (6 bases). This CDR3 spans 17 amino acids. V lost 2 bases and J 0 bases, leaving 12 bases between the germline ends. Germline V gene lookup returns CDR1 SGDLS and CDR2 YYNGEE.

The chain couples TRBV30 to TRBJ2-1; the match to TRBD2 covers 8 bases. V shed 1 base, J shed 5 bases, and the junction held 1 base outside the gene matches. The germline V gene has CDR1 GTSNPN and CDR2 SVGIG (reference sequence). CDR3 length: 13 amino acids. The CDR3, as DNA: TGTGCCTGGAGTGGTAGCGGGGACAATGAGCAGTTCTTC. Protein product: CAWSGSGDNEQFF.

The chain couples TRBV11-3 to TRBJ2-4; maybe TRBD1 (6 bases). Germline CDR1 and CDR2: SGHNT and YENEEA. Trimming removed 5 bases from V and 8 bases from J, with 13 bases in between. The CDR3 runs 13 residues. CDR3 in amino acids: CASSNPGADIQYF. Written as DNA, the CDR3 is TGTGCCAGCAGCAATCCAGGGGCGGACATTCAGTACTTC.

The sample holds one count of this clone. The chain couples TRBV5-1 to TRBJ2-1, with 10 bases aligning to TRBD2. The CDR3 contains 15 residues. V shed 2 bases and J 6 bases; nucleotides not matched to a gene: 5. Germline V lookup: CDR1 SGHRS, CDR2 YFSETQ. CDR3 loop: CASSFVSGGSNEQFF. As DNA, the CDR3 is TGCGCCAGCAGCTTTGTTAGCGGGGGGTCCAATGAGCAGTTCTTC. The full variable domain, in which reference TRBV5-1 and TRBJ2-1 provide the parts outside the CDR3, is KAGVTQTPRYLIKTRGQQVTLSCSPISGHRSVSWYQQTPGQGLQFLFEYFSETQRNKGNFPGRFSGRQFSNSRSEMNVSTLELGDSALYLCASSFVSGGSNEQFFGPGTRLTVL.

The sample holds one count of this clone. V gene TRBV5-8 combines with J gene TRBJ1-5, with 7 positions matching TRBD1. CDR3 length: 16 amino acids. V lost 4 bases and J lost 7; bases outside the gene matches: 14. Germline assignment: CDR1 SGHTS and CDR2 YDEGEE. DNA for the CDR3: TGTGCCAGCAGCCGAGGACCCGACAGGGTGGGCCAGCCCCAGCATTTT. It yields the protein CASSRGPDRVGQPQHF.

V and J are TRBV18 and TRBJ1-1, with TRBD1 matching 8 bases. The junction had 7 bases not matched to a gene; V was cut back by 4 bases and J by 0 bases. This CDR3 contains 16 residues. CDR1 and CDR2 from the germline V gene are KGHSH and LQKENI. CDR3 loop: CASSLAGGQMNTEAFF. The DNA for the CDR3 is TGTGCCAGCTCACTGGCAGGGGGCCAGATGAACACTGAAGCTTTCTTT.

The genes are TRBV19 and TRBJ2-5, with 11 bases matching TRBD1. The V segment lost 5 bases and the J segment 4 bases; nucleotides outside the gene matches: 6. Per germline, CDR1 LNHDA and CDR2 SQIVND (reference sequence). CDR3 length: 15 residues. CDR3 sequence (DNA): TGTGCCAGTAGTTCCGGGACAGGGGGATCAGAGACCCAGTACTTC. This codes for CASSSGTGGSETQYF.

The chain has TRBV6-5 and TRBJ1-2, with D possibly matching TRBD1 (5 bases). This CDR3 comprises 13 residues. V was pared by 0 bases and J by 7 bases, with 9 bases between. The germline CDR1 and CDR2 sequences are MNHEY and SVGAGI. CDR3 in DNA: TGTGCCAGCAGTTACTCGGGGAGGGGTGGCTACACCTTC. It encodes CASSYSGRGGYTF.